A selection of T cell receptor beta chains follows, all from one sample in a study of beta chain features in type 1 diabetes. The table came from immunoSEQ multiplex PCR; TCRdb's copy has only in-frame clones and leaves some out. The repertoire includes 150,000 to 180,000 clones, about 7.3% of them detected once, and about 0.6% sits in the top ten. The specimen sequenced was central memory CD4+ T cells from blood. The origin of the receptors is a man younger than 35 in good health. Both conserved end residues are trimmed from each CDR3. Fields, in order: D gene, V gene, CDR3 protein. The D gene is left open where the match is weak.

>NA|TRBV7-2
ASSLFLGAGRTDTQY
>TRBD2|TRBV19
ASRAGTRSPWEQY
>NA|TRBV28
ASSFRGGQPQH
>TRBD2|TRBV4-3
ASSHFSGRGSYNEQF
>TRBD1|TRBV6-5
ASRGYRGEQPQH
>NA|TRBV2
ASSAGNSPLH
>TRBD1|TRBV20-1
SRHGQGSYT
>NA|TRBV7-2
ASSLSADTQY
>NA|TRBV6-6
ASSYNYQETQY
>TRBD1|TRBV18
ASSPLPGQITGELF
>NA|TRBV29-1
SVEVPPGGYGYT
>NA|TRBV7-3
ASSLGGFDEKLF
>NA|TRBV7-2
ASSLQTSNTGELF
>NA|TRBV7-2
ASRLNNLGPQH
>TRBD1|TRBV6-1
ASSVGQGTGANVLT
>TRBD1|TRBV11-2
ASSYGTGGKGLEF
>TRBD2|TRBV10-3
AIINTSARSSYNEQF
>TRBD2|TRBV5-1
ASSWAGGENNEQF
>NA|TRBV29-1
SVEVGSRVD
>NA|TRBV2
ASSDNRDTQY
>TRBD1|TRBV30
AWLGTEQYGYT
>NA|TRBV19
ASRVASDSVETQY
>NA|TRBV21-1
ASSRVGEQGTGGNEQF
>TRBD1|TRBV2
ASRGQGSNEKLF
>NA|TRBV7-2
ASSQSGTSTDTQY
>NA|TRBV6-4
ASSDSGGGELF
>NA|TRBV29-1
SVAAASDTQY
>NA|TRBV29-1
SVEDAGFMNTEAF
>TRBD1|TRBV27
ASTMRQGRDYGYT
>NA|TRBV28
ASSFGGRQPQH
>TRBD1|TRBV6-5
ASRNRGGGYT
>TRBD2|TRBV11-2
ASSLGGGYRDTQY
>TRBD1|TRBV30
AWTGGSTEAF
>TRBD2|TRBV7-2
ASSLQAGGRMETQY
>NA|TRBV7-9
ASSLAGASTDTQY
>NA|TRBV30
AWRDRGGNYGYT
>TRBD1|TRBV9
ARRQGDYNEQF
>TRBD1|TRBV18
ASFTGGGTEAF
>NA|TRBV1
TSSQEGSEQY
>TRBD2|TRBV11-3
ASSAASGGNNEQF
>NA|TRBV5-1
ASSLSSGWDEKLF
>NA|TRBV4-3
ASSQRAGGLEEKLF
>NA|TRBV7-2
ASSRKTDYEQY
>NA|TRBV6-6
ASSLTGDEQF
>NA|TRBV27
ASSYTGTPRTTGELF
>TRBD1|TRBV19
ASSKQGANYEQY
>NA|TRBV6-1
ASSEGPDSWKTQY
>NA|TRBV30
AVEQGGEKLF
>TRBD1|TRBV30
AWGNRGNYGYT
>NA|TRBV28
ASRPSLGYEQY
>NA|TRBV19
ASRTGTHYNEQF
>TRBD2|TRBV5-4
ASSLAQLAGGSPTDTQY
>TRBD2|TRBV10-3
ATLLAGGDEQY
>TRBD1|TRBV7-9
ASSDRGRTYEQY
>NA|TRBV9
ASSPRLLENTEAF
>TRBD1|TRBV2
ASSAQGTDTEAF
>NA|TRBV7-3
ASSLLGGTDTQY
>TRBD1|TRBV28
ASWGQPLGNTIY
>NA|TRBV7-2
ASSLANSYEQY
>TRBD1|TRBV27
ASSFGQGAVWNYGYT